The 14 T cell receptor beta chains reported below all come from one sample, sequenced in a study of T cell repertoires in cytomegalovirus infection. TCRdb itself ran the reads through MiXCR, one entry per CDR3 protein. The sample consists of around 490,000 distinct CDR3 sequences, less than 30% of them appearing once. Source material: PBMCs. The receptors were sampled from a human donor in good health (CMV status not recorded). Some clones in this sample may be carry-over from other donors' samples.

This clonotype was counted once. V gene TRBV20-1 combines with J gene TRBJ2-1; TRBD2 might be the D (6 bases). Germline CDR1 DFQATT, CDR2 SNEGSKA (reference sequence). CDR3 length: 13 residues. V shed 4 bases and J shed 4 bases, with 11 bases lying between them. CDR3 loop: CSAKASAYNEQFF. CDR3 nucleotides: TGCAGTGCTAAGGCTAGCGCGTACAATGAGCAGTTCTTC.

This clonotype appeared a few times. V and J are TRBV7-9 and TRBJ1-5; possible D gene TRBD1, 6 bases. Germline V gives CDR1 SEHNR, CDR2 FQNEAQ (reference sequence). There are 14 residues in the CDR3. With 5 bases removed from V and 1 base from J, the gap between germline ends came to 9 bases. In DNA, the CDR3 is TGTGCCAGCAGCGTTGGACAGAGCAATCAGCCCCAGCATTTT. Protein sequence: CASSVGQSNQPQHF.

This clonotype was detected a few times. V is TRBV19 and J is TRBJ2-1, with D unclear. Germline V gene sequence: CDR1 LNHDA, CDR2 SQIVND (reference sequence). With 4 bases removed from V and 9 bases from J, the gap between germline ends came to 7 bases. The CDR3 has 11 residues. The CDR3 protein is CASSNSREQFF. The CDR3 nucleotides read TGTGCCAGTAGTAACAGCCGTGAGCAGTTCTTC.

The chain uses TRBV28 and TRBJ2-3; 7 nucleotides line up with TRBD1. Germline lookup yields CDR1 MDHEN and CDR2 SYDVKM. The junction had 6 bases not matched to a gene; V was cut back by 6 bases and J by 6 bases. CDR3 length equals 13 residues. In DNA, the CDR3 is TGTGCCAGCAGGGACAGGTTTTCGGATACGCAGTATTTT. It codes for CASRDRFSDTQYF.

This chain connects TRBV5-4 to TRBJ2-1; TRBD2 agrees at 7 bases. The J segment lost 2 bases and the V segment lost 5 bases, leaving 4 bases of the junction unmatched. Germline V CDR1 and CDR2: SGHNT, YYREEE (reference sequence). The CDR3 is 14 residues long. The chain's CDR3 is CASSSSGPYNEQFF. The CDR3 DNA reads TGTGCCAGCAGTTCTAGCGGCCCCTACAATGAGCAGTTCTTC.

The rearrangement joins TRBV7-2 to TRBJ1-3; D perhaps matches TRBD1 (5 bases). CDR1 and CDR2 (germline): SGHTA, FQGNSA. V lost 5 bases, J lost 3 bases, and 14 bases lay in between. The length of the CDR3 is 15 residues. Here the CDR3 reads CASSPGTVIGNTIYF. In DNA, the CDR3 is TGTGCCAGCAGCCCCGGGACCGTAATTGGAAACACCATATATTTT.

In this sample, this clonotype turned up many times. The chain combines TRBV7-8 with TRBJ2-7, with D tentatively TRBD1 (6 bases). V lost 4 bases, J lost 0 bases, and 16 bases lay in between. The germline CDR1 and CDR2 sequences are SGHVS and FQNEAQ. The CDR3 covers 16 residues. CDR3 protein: CASSWGSGQSSYEQYF. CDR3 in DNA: TGTGCCAGCAGCTGGGGAAGTGGACAGAGCTCCTACGAGCAGTACTTC.

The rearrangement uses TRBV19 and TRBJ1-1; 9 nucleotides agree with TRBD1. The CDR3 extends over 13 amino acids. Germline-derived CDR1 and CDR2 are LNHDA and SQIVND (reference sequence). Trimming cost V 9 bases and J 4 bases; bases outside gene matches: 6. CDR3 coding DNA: TGTGCCAGGACACCGGACAGGGGCACTGAAGCTTTCTTT. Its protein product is CARTPDRGTEAFF.

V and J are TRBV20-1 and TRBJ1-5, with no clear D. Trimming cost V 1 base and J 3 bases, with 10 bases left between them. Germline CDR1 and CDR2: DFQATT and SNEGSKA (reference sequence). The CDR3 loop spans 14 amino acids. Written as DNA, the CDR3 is TGCAGTGCTAGAGTTGGGAATCCCAATCAGCCCCAGCATTTT. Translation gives CSARVGNPNQPQHF.

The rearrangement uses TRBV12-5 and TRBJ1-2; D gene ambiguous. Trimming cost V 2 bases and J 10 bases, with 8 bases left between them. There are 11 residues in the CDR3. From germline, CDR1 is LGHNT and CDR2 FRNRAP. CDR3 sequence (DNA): TGTGCTAGTGGTTTGACGAATCCCTACACCTTC. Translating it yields CASGLTNPYTF.

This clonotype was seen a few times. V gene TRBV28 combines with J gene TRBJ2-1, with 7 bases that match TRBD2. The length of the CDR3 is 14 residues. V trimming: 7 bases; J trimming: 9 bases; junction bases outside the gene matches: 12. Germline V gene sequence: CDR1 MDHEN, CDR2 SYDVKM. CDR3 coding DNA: TGTGCCAGCAAAGTGGGCCCCTCGGGGGGTGAGCAGTTCTTC. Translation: CASKVGPSGGEQFF.

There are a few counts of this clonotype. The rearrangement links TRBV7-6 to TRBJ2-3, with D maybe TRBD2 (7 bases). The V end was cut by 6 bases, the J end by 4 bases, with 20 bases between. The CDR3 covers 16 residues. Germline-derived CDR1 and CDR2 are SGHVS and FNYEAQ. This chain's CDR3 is CASSYGGGLAADTQYF. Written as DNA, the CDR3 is TGTGCCAGCAGTTATGGGGGGGGGCTAGCAGCAGATACGCAGTATTTT.

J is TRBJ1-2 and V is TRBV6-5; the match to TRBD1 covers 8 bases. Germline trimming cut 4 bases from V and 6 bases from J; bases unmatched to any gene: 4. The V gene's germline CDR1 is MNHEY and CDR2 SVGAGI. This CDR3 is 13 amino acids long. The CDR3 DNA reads TGTGCCAGCAGTTCGGGACAGGAGCATGGCTACACCTTC. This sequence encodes CASSSGQEHGYTF.

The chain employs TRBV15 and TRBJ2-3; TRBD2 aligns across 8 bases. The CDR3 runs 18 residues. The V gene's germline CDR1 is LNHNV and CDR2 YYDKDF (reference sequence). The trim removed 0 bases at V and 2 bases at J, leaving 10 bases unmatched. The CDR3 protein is CATSRDISGSGPTDTQYF. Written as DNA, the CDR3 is TGTGCCACCAGCAGAGACATAAGCGGGAGTGGTCCCACAGATACGCAGTATTTT.